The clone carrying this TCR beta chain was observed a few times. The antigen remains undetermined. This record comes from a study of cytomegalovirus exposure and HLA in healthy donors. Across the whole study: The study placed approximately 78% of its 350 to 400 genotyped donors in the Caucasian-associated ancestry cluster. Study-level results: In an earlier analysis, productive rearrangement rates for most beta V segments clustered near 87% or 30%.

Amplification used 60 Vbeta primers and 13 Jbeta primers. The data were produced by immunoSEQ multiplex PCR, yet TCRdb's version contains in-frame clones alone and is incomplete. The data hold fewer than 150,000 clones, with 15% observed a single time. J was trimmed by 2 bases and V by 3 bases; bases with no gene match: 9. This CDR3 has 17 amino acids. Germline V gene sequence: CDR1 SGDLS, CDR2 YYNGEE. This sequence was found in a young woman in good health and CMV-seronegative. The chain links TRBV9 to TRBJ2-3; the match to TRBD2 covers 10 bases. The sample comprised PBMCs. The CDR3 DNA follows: TGTGCCAGCAGCGCCCAAACTAGCGGGGTCTCCACAGATACGCAGTATTTT. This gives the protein CASSAQTSGVSTDTQYF.